This T cell receptor beta chain was profiled in a study of blood T cell repertoires in COVID-19. Study in general: All recovered Cohort 3 donors got two negative PCRs, got clearance, or saw symptom resolution.

Original processing notes: Amplification of reference gene primers was used by the study to estimate nucleated cell counts. Clones were sequenced by immunoSEQ multiplex PCR, and TCRdb holds only the in-frame ones, with some missing. The DNA gave D and trimming, while V, J and clone size come from that table. Seen here are roughly 210,000 clones, 87% observed once, and the top ten hold around 7%. Enrolled through a virtual design, the participants were between roughly 18 and 90 years of age and came from roughly 22 US areas. Assignments of participants to cohorts depended upon their own reported clinical history. Germline CDR1 is SGHRS and CDR2 is YFSETQ. V was pared by 4 bases and J by 6 bases, with 2 bases of the junction left unmatched. This CDR3 has 12 amino acids.

Input material: PBMCs or T cells enriched from blood (not recorded which). This chain uses TRBV5-1 with TRBJ1-2, with 8 bases identical to TRBD1. This receptor was taken from a young man in a cohort exposed to, infected with or recovered from COVID-19 (not recorded which). The CDR3 bases are TGCGCCAGCAGCCCGGACAGGGATGGCTACACCTTC. As protein: CASSPDRDGYTF.